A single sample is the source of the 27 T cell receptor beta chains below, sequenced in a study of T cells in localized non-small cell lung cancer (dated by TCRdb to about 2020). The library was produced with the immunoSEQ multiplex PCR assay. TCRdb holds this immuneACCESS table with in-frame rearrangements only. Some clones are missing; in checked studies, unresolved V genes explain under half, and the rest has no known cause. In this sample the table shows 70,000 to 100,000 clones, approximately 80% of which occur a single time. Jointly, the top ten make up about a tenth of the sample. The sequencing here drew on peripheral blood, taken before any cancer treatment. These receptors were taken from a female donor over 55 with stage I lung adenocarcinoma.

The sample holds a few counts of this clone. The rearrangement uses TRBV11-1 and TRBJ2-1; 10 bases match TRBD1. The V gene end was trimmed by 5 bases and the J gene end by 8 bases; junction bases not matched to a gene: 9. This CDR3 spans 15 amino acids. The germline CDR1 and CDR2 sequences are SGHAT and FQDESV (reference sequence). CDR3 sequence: CASSLDRGRGYEQFF. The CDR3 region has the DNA TGTGCCAGCAGCCTTGACAGGGGGCGAGGTTATGAGCAGTTCTTC.

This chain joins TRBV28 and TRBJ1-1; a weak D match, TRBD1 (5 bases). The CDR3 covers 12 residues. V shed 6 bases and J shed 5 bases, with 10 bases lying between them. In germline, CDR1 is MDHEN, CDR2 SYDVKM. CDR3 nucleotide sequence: TGTGCCAGCAGCGCAGGGAGGACTGAAGCTTTCTTT. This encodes CASSAGRTEAFF.

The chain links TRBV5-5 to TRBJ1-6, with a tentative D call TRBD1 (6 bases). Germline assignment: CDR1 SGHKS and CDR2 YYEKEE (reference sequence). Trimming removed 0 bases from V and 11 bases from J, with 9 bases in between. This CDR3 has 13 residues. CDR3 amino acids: CASSLAGETPLHF. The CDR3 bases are TGTGCCAGCAGCTTGGCAGGGGAAACACCCCTCCACTTT.

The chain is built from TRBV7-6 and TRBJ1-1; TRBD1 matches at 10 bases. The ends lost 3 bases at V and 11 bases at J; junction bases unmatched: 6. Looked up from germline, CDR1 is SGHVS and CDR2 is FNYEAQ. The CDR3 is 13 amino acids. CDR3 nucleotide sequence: TGTGCCAGCAGCTTGGACAGGGGGAGGTGGGCTTTCTTT. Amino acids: CASSLDRGRWAFF.

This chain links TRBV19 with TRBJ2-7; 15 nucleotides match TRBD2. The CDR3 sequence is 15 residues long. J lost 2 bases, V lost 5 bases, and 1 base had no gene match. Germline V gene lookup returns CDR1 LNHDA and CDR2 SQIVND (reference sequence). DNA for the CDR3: TGTGCCAGTAGTGGGACTAGCGGGAGGCCCTACGAGCAGTACTTC. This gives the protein CASSGTSGRPYEQYF.

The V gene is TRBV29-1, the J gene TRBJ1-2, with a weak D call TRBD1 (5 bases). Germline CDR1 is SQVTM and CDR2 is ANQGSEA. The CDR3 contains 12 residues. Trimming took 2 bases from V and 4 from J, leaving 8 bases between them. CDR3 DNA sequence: TGCAGCGTTGAACAGGGAACCTATGGCTACACCTTC. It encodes CSVEQGTYGYTF. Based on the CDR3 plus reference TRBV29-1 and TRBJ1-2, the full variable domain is SAVISQKPSRDICQRGTSLTIQCQVDSQVTMMFWYRQQPGQSLTLIATANQGSEATYESGFVIDKFPISRPNLTFSTLTVSNMSPEDSSIYLCSVEQGTYGYTFGSGTRLTVV.

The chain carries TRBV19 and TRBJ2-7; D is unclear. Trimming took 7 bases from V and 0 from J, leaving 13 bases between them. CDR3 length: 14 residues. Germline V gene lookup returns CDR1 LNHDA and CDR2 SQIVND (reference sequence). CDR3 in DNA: TGTGCCAGTACACCGACACACAACTCCTACGAGCAGTACTTC. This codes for CASTPTHNSYEQYF.

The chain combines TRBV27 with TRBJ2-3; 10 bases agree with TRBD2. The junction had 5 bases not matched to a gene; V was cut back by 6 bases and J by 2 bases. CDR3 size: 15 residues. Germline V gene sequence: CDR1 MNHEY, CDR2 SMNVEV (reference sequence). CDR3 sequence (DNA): TGTGCCAGCAGGTTACTAGCGGGGTTCACAGATACGCAGTATTTT. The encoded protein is CASRLLAGFTDTQYF.

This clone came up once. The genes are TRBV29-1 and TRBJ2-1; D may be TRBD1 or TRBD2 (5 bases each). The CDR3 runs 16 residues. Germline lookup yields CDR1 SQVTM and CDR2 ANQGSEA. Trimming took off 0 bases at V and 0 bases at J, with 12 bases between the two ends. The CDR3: CSVEELWGSSYNEQFF. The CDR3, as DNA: TGCAGCGTTGAAGAGTTGTGGGGGAGCTCCTACAATGAGCAGTTCTTC.

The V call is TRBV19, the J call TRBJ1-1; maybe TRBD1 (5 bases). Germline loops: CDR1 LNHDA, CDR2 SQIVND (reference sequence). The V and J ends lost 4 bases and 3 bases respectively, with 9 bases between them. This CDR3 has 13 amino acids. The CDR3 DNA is TGTGCCAGTAGTACCCAGGGAGACACTGAAGCTTTCTTT. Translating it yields CASSTQGDTEAFF.

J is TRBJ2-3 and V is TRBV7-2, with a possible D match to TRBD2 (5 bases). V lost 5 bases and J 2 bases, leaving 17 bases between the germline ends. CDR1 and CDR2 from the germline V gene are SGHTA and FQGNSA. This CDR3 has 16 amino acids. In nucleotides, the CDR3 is TGTGCCAGCAGCCCCGCGTTGGACTTCTACACAGATACGCAGTATTTT. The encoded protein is CASSPALDFYTDTQYF.

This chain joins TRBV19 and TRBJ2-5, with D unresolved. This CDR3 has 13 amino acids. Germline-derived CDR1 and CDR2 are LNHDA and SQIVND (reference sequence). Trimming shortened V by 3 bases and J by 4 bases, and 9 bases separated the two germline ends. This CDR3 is CASSIRRRETQYF. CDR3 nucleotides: TGTGCCAGTAGTATTCGACGCCGAGAGACCCAGTACTTC.

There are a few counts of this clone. The CDR3 sequence: CASSQAAHGTAWGYTF. CDR3 nucleotide sequence: TGCGCCAGCAGCCAAGCAGCCCACGGGACTGCTTGGGGCTACACCTTC. The V gene is TRBV4-3, the J gene TRBJ1-2; tentatively, D is TRBD1 (5 bases). The CDR3 consists of 16 residues. Trimming took 1 base from V and 8 from J, leaving 20 bases between them. Germline V gives CDR1 LGHNA, CDR2 YSLEER.

The CDR3 is CASSPNSGNLDTQYF. The CDR3 DNA is TGTGCCAGCAGCCCTAATAGCGGGAACCTGGATACGCAGTATTTT. The J gene is TRBJ2-3, the V gene TRBV7-3, with 8 nucleotides matching TRBD2. The CDR3 sequence is 15 residues long. Germline-derived CDR1 and CDR2 are SGHTA and FQGTGA. With V trimmed by 5 bases and J by 6 bases, 10 bases remained unmatched. Full variable domain (outside the CDR3, taken from reference TRBV7-3 and TRBJ2-3): GAGVSQTPSNKVTEKGKYVELRCDPISGHTALYWYRQSLGQGPEFLIYFQGTGAADDSGLPNDRFFAVRPEGSVSTLKIQRTERGDSAVYLCASSPNSGNLDTQYFGPGTRLTVL.

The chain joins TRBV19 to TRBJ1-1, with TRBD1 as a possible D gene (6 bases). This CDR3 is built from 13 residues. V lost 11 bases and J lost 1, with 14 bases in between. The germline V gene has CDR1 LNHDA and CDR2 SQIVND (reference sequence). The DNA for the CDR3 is TGTGCCTCCATGGACAGACCGAACACTGAAGCTTTCTTT. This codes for CASMDRPNTEAFF.

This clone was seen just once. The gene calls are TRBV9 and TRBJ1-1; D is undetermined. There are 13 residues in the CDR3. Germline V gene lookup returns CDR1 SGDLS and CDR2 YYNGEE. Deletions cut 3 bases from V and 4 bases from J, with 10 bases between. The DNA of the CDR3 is TGTGCCAGCAGCGCCCCAATGGGCACTGAAGCTTTCTTT. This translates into CASSAPMGTEAFF.

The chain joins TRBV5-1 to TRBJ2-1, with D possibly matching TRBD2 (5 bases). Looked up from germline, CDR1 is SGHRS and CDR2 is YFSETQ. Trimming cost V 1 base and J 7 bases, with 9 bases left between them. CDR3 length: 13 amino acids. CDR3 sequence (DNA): TGCGCCAGCAGCTTGTCCGGGGTGAATGAGCAGTTCTTC. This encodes CASSLSGVNEQFF.

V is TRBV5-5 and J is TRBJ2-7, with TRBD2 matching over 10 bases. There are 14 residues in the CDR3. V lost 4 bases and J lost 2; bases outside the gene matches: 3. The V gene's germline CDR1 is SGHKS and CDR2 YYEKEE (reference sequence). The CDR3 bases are TGTGCCAGCAGCACAAGCGGGGGGGCCTACGAGCAGTACTTC. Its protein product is CASSTSGGAYEQYF.

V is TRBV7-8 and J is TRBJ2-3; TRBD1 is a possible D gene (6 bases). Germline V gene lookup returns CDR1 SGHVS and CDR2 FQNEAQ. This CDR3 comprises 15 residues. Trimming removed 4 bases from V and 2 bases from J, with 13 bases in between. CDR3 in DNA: TGTGCCAGCAGCTCACAGGGAAGGCACACAGATACGCAGTATTTT. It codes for CASSSQGRHTDTQYF.

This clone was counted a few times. The CDR3 DNA is TGTGCCAGCAGCTCCCACAGGGGAGATAATTCACCCCTCCACTTT. Translated: CASSSHRGDNSPLHF. This chain uses TRBV7-3 with TRBJ1-6, with 7 bases fitting TRBD1. Germline loops: CDR1 SGHTA, CDR2 FQGTGA. The CDR3 is made up of 15 amino acids. V lost 4 bases and J lost 5; bases outside the gene matches: 5.

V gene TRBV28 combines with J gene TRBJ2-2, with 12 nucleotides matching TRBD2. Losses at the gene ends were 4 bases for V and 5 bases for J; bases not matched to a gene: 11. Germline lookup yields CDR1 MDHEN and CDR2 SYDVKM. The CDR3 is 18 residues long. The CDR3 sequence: CASSSTSGSAFRTGELFF. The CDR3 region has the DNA TGTGCCAGCAGTTCGACTAGCGGGAGTGCTTTTAGGACCGGGGAGCTGTTTTTT. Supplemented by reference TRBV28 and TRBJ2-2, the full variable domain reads DVKVTQSSRYLVKRTGEKVFLECVQDMDHENMFWYRQDPGLGLRLIYFSYDVKMKEKGDIPEGYSVSREKKERFSLILESASTNQTSMYLCASSSTSGSAFRTGELFFGEGSRLTVL.

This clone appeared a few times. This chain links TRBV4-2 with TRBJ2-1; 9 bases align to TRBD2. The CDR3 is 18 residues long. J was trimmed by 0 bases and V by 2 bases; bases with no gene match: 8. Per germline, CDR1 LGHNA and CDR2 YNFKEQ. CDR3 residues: CASSQTRGSGSSYNEQFF. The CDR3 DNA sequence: TGTGCCAGCAGCCAAACTCGGGGTAGCGGGAGCTCCTACAATGAGCAGTTCTTC.

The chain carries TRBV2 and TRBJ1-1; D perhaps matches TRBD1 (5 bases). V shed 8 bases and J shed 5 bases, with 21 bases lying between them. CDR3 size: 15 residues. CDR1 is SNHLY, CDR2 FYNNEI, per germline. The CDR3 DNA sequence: TGTGCCAGCCGATCTGAGGGACTCCCAGGGACTGAAGCTTTCTTT. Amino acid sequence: CASRSEGLPGTEAFF.

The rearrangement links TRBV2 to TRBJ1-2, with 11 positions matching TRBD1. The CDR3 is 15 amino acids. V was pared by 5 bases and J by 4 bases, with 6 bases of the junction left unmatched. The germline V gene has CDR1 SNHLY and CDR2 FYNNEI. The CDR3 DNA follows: TGTGCCAGCAGTATTGGACAGGGGGCGGGCTATGGCTACACCTTC. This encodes CASSIGQGAGYGYTF.

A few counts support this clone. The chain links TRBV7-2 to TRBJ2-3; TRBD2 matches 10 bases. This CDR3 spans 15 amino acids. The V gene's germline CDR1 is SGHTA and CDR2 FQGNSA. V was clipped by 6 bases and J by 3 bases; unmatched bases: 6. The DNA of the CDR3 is TGTGCCAGCAGTGCGGGACTAGCGAATACAGATACGCAGTATTTT. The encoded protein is CASSAGLANTDTQYF.

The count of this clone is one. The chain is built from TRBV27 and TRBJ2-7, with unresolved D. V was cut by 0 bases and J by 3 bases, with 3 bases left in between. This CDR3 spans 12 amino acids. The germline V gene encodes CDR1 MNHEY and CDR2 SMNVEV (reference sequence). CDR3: CASSLSGYEQYF. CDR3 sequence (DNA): TGTGCCAGCAGTTTATCCGGCTACGAGCAGTACTTC.

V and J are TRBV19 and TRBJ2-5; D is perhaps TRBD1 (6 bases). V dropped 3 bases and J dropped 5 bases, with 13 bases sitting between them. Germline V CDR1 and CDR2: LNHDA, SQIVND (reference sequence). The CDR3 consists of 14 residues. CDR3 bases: TGTGCCAGTAGTATGCCCGGACAGTGGGAGACCCAGTACTTC. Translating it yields CASSMPGQWETQYF.